A single count supports the clone carrying this T cell receptor (beta chain). The sample belongs to a study of cytomegalovirus exposure and HLA in healthy donors. The study ran its PCR with 60 Vbeta and 13 Jbeta primers. Profiled with immunoSEQ multiplex PCR; TCRdb holds only in-frame clones, not every one. Among some 170,000 clones listed, approximately 85% were seen once. Healthy bone marrow donors made up the donors. Sequencing used PBMCs. This sequence was found in a middle-aged man in good health and CMV-seropositive.

CDR3 residues: CASSVDYRGNYGYTF. As DNA, the CDR3 is TGTGCCAGCAGCGTAGATTACCGGGGTAACTATGGCTACACCTTC. The rearrangement uses TRBV9 and TRBJ1-2; unclear D gene. V dropped 0 bases and J dropped 1 base, with 10 bases sitting between them. This CDR3 comprises 15 residues. Per the germline V gene, CDR1 is SGDLS and CDR2 is YYNGEE.